The rows below give T cell receptor beta chains drawn from one sample of a study of blood T cell repertoires in COVID-19. Using immunoSEQ multiplex PCR, the repertoire was profiled, and TCRdb retains in-frame clones only, with some absent. This sample has a few hundred thousand clones, with around 89% found just once. The specimen was PBMCs or T cells enriched from blood (not recorded which). The receptor set was obtained from a man aged 25-40 years who had recovered from COVID-19. The CDR3 runs from the conserved cysteine through the conserved F or W. The D gene is left open where the match is weak. Expanded clones are given a class, and other clones once, few, many or no size at all.

j_call clone_size d_call v_call cdr3_nt cdr3_aa
TRBJ2-7 - - TRBV10-3 TGTGCCATCAGTGAGTCTAAATACGAGCAGTACTTC CAISESKYEQYF
TRBJ2-2 - - TRBV7-9 TGTGCCAGCAGCCGGGTCGCCGGGGAGCTGTTTTTT CASSRVAGELFF
TRBJ2-3 - - TRBV18 TGTGCCAGCTCACCGAATAAGCGCACAGATACGCAGTATTTT CASSPNKRTDTQYF
TRBJ2-6 - TRBD1 TRBV19 TGTGCCAGTAGTATAGAGACAGGGGGCGCTTTCTCAGGGGCCAACGTCCTGACTTTC CASSIETGGAFSGANVLTF
TRBJ2-1 - TRBD1 TRBV5-4 TGTGCCAGCAGCCCTCTCAGGGGGCAGGTTGAGCAGTTCTTC CASSPLRGQVEQFF
TRBJ1-5 - - TRBV19 TGTGCCAGCTCTCTAAGTGGTCAGCCCCAGCATTTT CASSLSGQPQHF
TRBJ2-5 - TRBD2 TRBV7-6 TGTGCCAGCAGCTTAGGACTAGCGGGAGGTTTACAAGAGACCCAGTACTTC CASSLGLAGGLQETQYF
TRBJ1-2 - TRBD1 TRBV30 TGTGCCTGGAGTTCGTTACGCCAGGGACAGAACTACACCTTC CAWSSLRQGQNYTF
TRBJ2-1 - TRBD2 TRBV15 TGTGCCACCAGCATGAGCGGGAGTGTAGACAATGAGCAGTTCTTC CATSMSGSVDNEQFF
TRBJ1-2 - TRBD1 TRBV9 TGTGCCAGCAGCGTAGGTGGGACAGGGGACTATGGCTACACCTTC CASSVGGTGDYGYTF
TRBJ2-7 - TRBD2 TRBV7-2 TGTGCCAGCAGCTTAGTGGGCGGGGGCTCCTACGAGCAGTACTTC CASSLVGGGSYEQYF
TRBJ1-6 - - TRBV3-1/TRBV3-2 TGTGCCAGCAGCCACGTAAAAGGGGGTTTGGGATCACCCCTCCACTTT CASSHVKGGLGSPLHF
TRBJ2-1 - TRBD2 TRBV19 TGTGCCAGTAGTATAGTACACAATCTAGCGGGAAGCGGCAATGAGCAGTTCTTC CASSIVHNLAGSGNEQFF
TRBJ1-3 - TRBD1 TRBV15 TGTGCCACCAGCAGGAGCCGGGACAGAGGAAACACCATATATTTT CATSRSRDRGNTIYF
TRBJ1-6 few - TRBV6-5 TGTGCCAGCAGTTACTCGATTTCCAGGGATAATTCACCCCTCCACTTT CASSYSISRDNSPLHF
TRBJ2-3 - - TRBV7-9 TGTGCCAGCAGCTTAGCGGGAGGAACAGATACGCAGTATTTT CASSLAGGTDTQYF
TRBJ1-1 few - TRBV4-2 TGTGCCAGCAGCCAAGATACAGTTACCGGTGCTTTCTTT CASSQDTVTGAFF
TRBJ2-4 - - TRBV6-5 TGTGCCAGCAGTTACGACCTGGGACTAGCCAAAAACATTCAGTACTTC CASSYDLGLAKNIQYF
TRBJ1-3 once TRBD1 TRBV5-1 TGCGCCAGTTCGGACAGGGGGAACACCATATATTTT CASSDRGNTIYF
TRBJ1-5 - - TRBV28 TGTGCCAGCAGTTTTTCGGAGAAGCTAAATCAGCCCCAGCATTTT CASSFSEKLNQPQHF
TRBJ1-5 - TRBD1 TRBV27 TGTGCCAGCGGACAGGGATATCAGCCCCAGCATTTT CASGQGYQPQHF
TRBJ2-1 - TRBD2 TRBV14 TGTGCCAGCAGCGCTCTAGCGGGAGCTTTGGGTGAGCAGTTCTTC CASSALAGALGEQFF